Given below is one T cell receptor beta chain in context. This clonotype was found a few times. Its cognate antigen has yet to be identified. Per-base qualities were not stored, and no clone one base away is much larger. For sequencing, an Illumina HiSeq 1500 was employed. The public reads were quality trimmed at Q25 with fastp and then assembled into clones with MiXCR by TCRdb, keeping productive beta chains. Rows are unified per CDR3 protein, each entry keeping the most common DNA and genes. The sample table records approximately 340,000 distinct CDR3 sequences; roughly 29% of these occur just once. The ten largest account for 20% of the sample. The sample comes from a study of T cell repertoires in cytomegalovirus infection (dated by TCRdb to 2018 to 2020). Looking at the study overall: The peptide stimulations were aimed at well-studied HLA-B-restricted epitopes as well as recently identified HLA-C-restricted CMV epitopes, whose presentation resists viral immunomodulation. The HLA type of each donor mattered for the analysis, because public TCR beta signatures pointed to carriage of CMV infection along with the matching HLA type. Broader findings and caveats from the paper: The ex vivo response was dominated by HLA-C-restricted CMV-specific TCR beta clonotypes, which also provided the single most frequent clonotype in two of eight donors. In both this cohort and an independent cohort of some 370 donors, the cumulative frequency of public TCR beta family members distinguished carriers of CMV infection plus the relevant HLA type.

The treatment or condition label corresponds to: in vitro stimulation with specific CMV peptide epitopes to enrich CMV-specific T cells. V is pared back by 4 bases and J by 4 bases, with 11 bases lying between the germline termini. As encoded in the germline V gene (reference sequence), CDR1 is SEHNR while CDR2 is FQNEAQ. The CDR3 starts with the cysteine, ends with the phenylalanine, and has 15 residues. Only the CDR3 region is kept as DNA, spanning 45 bases read in frame from base 1. The sequencing here drew on cultured PBMCs, taken from culture after CMV antigen stimulation. The TCR originated in a human donor in good health (CMV status not recorded). Some clones in this sample may be carry-over from other donors' samples. The chain couples TRBV7-9 to TRBJ2-6; TRBD2 might be the D gene, on 5 matching bases. The sequenced DNA is TGTGCCAGCAGCTCGGGGAGCACGGGGGCCAACGTCCTGACTTTC. This is translated as CASSSGSTGANVLTF.